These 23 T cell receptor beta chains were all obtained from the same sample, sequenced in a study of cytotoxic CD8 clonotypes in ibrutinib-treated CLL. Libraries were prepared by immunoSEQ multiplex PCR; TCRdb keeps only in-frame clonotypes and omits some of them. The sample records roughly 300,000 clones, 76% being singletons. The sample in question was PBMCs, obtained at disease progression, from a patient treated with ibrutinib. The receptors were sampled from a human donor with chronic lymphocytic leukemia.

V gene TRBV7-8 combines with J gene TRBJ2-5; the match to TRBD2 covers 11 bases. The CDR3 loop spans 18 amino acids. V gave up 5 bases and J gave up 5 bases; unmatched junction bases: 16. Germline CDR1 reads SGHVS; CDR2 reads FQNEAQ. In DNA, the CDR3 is TGTGCCAGCAGCCCCGCACCCAGCCGACTAGCGGGACGGGAGACCCAGTACTTC. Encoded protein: CASSPAPSRLAGRETQYF. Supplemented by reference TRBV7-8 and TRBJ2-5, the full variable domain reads GAGVSQSPRYKVAKRGQDVALRCDPISGHVSLFWYQQALGQGPEFLTYFQNEAQLDKSGLPSDRFFAERPEGSVSTLKIQRTQQEDSAVYLCASSPAPSRLAGRETQYFGPGTRLLVL.

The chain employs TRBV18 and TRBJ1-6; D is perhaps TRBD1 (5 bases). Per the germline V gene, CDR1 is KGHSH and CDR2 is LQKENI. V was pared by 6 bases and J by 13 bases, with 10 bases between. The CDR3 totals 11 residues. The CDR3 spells CASSLGGPLHF. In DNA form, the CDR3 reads TGTGCCAGCTCCCTGGGGGGGCCCCTCCACTTT.

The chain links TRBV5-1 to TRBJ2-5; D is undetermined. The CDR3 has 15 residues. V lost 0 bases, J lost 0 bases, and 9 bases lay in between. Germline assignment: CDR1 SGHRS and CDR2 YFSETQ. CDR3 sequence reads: CASSLVARYQETQYF. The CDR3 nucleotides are TGCGCCAGCAGCTTGGTCGCCCGGTACCAAGAGACCCAGTACTTC.

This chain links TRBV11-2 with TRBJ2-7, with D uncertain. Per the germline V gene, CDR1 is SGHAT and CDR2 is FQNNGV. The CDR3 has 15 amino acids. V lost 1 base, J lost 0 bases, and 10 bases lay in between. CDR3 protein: CASSLGVGISYEQYF. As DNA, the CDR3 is TGTGCCAGCAGCTTAGGCGTAGGGATCTCCTACGAGCAGTACTTC.

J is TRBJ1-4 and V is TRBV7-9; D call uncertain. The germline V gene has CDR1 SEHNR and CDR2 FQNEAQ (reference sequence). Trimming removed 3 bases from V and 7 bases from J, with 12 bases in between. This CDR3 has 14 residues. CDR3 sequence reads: CASSFWGVGEKLFF. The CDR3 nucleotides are TGTGCCAGCAGCTTCTGGGGAGTAGGTGAAAAACTGTTTTTT.

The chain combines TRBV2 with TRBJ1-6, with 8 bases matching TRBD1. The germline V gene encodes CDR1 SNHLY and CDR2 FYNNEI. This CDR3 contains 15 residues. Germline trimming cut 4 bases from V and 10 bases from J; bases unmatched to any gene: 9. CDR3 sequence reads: CASSGRDRFTSPLHF. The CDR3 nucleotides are TGTGCCAGCAGTGGCCGGGACAGGTTCACCTCACCCCTCCACTTT.

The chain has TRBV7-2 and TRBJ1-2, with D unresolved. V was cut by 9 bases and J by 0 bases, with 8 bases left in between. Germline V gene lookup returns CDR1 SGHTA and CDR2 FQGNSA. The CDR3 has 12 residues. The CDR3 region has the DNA TGTGCCAGTTCCGGGGCTAACTATGGCTACACCTTC. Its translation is CASSGANYGYTF.

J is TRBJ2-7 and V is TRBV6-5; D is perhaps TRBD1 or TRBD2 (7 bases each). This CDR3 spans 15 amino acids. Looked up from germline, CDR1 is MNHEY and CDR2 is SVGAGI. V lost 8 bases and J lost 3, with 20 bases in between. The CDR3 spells CASALRGDRGYEQYF. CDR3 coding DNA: TGTGCCAGCGCTCTACGGGGGGACAGAGGCTACGAGCAGTACTTC.

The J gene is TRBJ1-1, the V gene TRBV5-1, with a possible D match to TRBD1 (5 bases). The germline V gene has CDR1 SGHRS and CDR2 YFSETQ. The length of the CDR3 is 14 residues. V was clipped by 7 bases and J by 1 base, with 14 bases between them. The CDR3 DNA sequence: TGCGCCAGCGCCGCGCACCAGGGGAACACTGAAGCTTTCTTT. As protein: CASAAHQGNTEAFF.

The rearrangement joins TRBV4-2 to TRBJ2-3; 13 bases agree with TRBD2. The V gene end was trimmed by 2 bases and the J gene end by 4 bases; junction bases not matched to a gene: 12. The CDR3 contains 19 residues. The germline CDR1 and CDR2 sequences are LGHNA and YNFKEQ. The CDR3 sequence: CASSQFGTSGAAAADTQYF. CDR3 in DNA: TGTGCCAGCAGCCAATTTGGGACTAGCGGGGCTGCGGCGGCAGATACGCAGTATTTT.

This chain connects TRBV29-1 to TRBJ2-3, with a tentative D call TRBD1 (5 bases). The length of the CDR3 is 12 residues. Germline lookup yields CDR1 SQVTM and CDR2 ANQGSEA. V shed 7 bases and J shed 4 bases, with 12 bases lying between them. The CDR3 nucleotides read TGCAGCGCACGTCAGGGATCAGATACGCAGTATTTT. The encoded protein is CSARQGSDTQYF.

CDR3 sequence: CATSRDRPGYGETQYF. The CDR3 DNA reads TGTGCCACCAGCAGAGATCGACCTGGCTACGGAGAGACCCAGTACTTC. The rearrangement joins TRBV15 to TRBJ2-5; D not resolved. Germline V lookup: CDR1 LNHNV, CDR2 YYDKDF (reference sequence). CDR3 length: 16 residues. Trimming took off 0 bases at V and 4 bases at J, with 15 bases between the two ends.

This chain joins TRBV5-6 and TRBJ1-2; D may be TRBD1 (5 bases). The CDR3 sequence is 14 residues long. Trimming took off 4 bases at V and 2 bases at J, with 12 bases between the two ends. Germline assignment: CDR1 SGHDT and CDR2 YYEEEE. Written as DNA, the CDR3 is TGTGCCAGCAGCCCGGACACCGCAAACTATGGCTACACCTTC. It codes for CASSPDTANYGYTF.

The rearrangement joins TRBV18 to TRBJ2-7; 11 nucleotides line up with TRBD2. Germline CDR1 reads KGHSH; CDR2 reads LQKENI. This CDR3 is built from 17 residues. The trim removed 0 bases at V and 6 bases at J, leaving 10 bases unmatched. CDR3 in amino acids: CASSPPALAGDRREQYF. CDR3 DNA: TGTGCCAGCTCACCACCCGCACTAGCGGGAGACCGTCGCGAGCAGTACTTC.

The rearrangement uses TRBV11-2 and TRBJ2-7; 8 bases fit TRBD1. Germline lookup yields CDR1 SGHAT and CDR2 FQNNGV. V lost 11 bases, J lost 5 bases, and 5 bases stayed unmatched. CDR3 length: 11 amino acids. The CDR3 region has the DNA TGTGCCGGCCAGGGGGCCCACGAGCAGTACTTC. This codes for CAGQGAHEQYF.

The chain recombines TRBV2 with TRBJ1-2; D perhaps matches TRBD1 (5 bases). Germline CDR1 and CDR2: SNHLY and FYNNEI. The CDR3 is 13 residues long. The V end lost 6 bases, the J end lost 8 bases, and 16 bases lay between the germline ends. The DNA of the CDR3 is TGTGCCAGCAGGTCCCAGGGAACCAGAGGCTACACCTTC. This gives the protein CASRSQGTRGYTF.

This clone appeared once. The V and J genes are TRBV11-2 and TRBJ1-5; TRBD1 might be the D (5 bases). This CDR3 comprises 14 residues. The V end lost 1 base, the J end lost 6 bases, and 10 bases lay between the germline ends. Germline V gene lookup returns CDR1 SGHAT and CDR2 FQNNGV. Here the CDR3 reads CASSLGGVGQPQHF. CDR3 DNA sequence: TGTGCCAGCAGCTTAGGGGGCGTTGGTCAGCCCCAGCATTTT.

The CDR3 sequence: CASSLSSQETQYF. The CDR3 nucleotides are TGCGCCAGCAGCTTATCTAGCCAAGAGACCCAGTACTTC. The chain employs TRBV5-1 and TRBJ2-5; D is uncertain. CDR1 is SGHRS, CDR2 YFSETQ, per germline. With 2 bases removed from V and 1 base from J, the gap between germline ends came to 6 bases. The CDR3 covers 13 residues.

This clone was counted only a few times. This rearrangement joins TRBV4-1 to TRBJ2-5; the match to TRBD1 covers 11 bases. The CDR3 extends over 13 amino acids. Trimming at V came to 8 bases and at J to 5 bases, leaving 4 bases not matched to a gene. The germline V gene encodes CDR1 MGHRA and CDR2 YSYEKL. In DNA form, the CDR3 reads TGCGCCAGCGGGACAGGGGGTGCGGAGACCCAGTACTTC. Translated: CASGTGGAETQYF.

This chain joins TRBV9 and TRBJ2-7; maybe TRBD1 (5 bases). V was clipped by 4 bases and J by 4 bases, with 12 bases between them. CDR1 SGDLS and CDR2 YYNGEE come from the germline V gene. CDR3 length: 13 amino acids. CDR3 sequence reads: CASSPGSVYEQYF. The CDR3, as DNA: TGTGCCAGCAGCCCAGGGTCGGTTTACGAGCAGTACTTC.

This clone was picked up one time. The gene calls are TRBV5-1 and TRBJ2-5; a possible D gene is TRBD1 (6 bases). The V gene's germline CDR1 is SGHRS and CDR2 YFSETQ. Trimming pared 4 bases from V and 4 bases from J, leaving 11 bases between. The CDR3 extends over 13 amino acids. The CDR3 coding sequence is TGCGCCAGCAGCCTCGGACAGATAGAGACCCAGTACTTC. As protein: CASSLGQIETQYF.

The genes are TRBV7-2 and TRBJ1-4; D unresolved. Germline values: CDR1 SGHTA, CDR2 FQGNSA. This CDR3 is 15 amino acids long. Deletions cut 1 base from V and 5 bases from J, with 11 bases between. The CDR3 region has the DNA TGTGCCAGCAGCTTAGATGGGTTTCCAAATGAAAAACTGTTTTTT. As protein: CASSLDGFPNEKLFF.

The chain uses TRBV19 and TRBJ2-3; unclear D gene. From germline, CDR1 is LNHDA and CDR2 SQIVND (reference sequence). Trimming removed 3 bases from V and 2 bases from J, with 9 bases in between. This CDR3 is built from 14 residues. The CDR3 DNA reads TGTGCCAGTAGTATCGGGCTACACACAGATACGCAGTATTTT. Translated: CASSIGLHTDTQYF.